This TCR beta chain was identified in a study of control samples from healthy donors and cancer patients. CDR1 and CDR2 (germline): SGHAT, FQNNGV. The V and J ends lost 4 bases and 8 bases respectively, with 12 bases between them. This CDR3 is built from 13 residues. TCRdb's copy holds only in-frame clones and misses some; the assay was immunoSEQ multiplex PCR. This table has about 120,000 clones, more than 75% appearing once. The V call is TRBV11-2, the J call TRBJ1-3, with D perhaps matching TRBD1 (5 bases). The receptor was derived from a man aged 18 to 35 in good health. The sample was blood. CDR3 sequence reads: CASSSGARDTIYF. The CDR3 coding sequence is TGTGCCAGCAGCTCCGGGGCGCGGGACACCATATATTTT.